This T cell receptor beta chain stems from a study of blood T cell repertoires in COVID-19. At the level of the study: Sites in the United States, Italy and Spain provided acute and convalescent COVID-19 samples.

The assay was immunoSEQ multiplex PCR, and TCRdb's table has in-frame clones only and misses some. This sample yields roughly 50,000 clones, of which around 84% are seen a single time; under 15% belongs to the top ten. The V gene lost 4 bases and the J gene lost 2 bases, with 31 bases spanning the gap. CDR3 length equals 20 residues. CDR1 SGHKS and CDR2 YYEKEE come from the germline V gene (reference sequence). V and J are TRBV5-5 and TRBJ2-7; the D gene is possibly TRBD1 (6 bases). The clonotype was recovered from a woman older than 75 with acute or convalescent COVID-19. The sample taken for sequencing was peripheral blood. The CDR3: CASSHLLSGLVTGLTYEQYF. The CDR3 nucleotides are TGTGCCAGCAGCCACTTGTTGTCGGGTTTGGTGACAGGCTTAACCTACGAGCAGTACTTC. The full variable domain, its missing parts supplied by reference TRBV5-5 and TRBJ2-7, is DAGVTQSPTHLIKTRGQQVTLRCSPISGHKSVSWYQQVLGQGPQFIFQYYEKEERGRGNFPDRFSARQFPNYSSELNVNALLLGDSALYLCASSHLLSGLVTGLTYEQYFGPGTRLTVT.